This record looks at one T cell receptor (beta chain) sequence and its context. Sequenced by immunoSEQ multiplex PCR; TCRdb stores in-frame clones only, minus some. The repertoire holds 130,000 to 150,000 clones, with about four fifths as singletons. The sample belongs to a study of blood T cell repertoires in COVID-19. Study-wide background: From T cells, B-cell-depleted T cells, or PBMCs came the material, which was cDNA or gDNA.

The CDR3 has 15 residues. CDR1 SGHNT and CDR2 YYREEE come from the germline V gene (reference sequence). V was pared by 4 bases and J by 0 bases, with 13 bases between. This clonotype was obtained from an elderly woman with acute or convalescent COVID-19. The sample comprised peripheral blood. The J gene is TRBJ1-2, the V gene TRBV5-4, with D tentatively TRBD1 (6 bases). The CDR3 protein is CASSTAGDSNYGYTF. CDR3 bases: TGTGCCAGCAGCACCGCAGGGGATTCTAACTATGGCTACACCTTC.